These 13 T cell receptor beta chains originate from one sample sequenced in a study of T cells in Graves' hyperthyroidism and ophthalmopathy. TCR beta CDR3 regions were amplified from RNA transcripts. Initially, a first-round RT-PCR of the TCR CDR3 employed the HTBI primer set. TCRdb itself ran the multiplex PCR reads through MiXCR, one entry per CDR3 protein. This repertoire shows 500,000 to 550,000 distinct CDR3 sequences, 20% to 25% found once; its top ten account for approximately 25%. Sequenced: blood. These receptors came from a man between 18 and 35 years old with Graves' hyperthyroidism.

The V call is TRBV27, the J call TRBJ1-5, with no clear D. CDR1 and CDR2 from the germline V gene are MNHEY and SMNVEV (reference sequence). The V end was cut by 8 bases, the J end by 0 bases, with 11 bases between. The CDR3 length is 14 residues. CDR3 in amino acids: CASAPGSSNQPQHF. The DNA of the CDR3 is TGTGCCAGCGCCCCGGGTAGTAGCAATCAGCCCCAGCATTTT.

At least ten counts were recorded for this clonotype. The CDR3, as DNA: TGTGCCAGCAGTTTAGACAAAGGACGGAGCTCCTACGAGCAGTACTTC. As protein: CASSLDKGRSSYEQYF. V and J are TRBV12-3 or TRBV12-4 and TRBJ2-7, with D unclear. Trimming pared 1 base from V and 0 bases from J, leaving 13 bases between. The CDR3 extends over 16 amino acids.

This clonotype was seen many times. V is TRBV6-5 and J is TRBJ1-2; no clear D. V was trimmed by 5 bases and J by 8 bases, leaving 15 bases between them. The CDR3 is 13 residues long. CDR1 is MNHEY, CDR2 SVGAGI, per germline. CDR3 in amino acids: CASSPREWQGYTF. The CDR3 DNA reads TGTGCCAGCAGTCCCCGGGAGTGGCAGGGCTACACCTTC.

This clonotype was picked up many times. V is TRBV6-1 and J is TRBJ1-2; D ambiguous. CDR1 and CDR2 from the germline V gene are MNHNS and SASEGT. CDR3 size: 12 residues. V gave up 2 bases and J gave up 9 bases, with 10 bases separating them. DNA for the CDR3: TGTGCCAGCAGTGAACCCGACGCTAGCTACACCTTC. It yields the protein CASSEPDASYTF.

The J gene is TRBJ2-7, the V gene TRBV28; a weak D match, TRBD2 (5 bases). The CDR3 extends over 15 amino acids. Deletions cut 7 bases from V and 1 base from J, with 17 bases between. Germline V lookup: CDR1 MDHEN, CDR2 SYDVKM. CDR3 in DNA: TGTGCCAGCAAGGACTCGGGCGGTGTATCCTACGAGCAGTACTTC. It translates to CASKDSGGVSYEQYF.

V usage is TRBV19 and J usage is TRBJ2-5; no firm D call. Trimming removed 10 bases at V and 7 bases at J, with 13 bases between. The CDR3 length is 11 residues. Germline V gene sequence: CDR1 LNHDA, CDR2 SQIVND (reference sequence). The CDR3 loop is CATGTPRTQYF. DNA of the CDR3: TGTGCCACCGGCACCCCTAGGACCCAGTACTTC.

Ten or more counts support this clonotype. The gene calls are TRBV12-3 or TRBV12-4 and TRBJ1-1; D might be TRBD1 (5 bases). V lost 6 bases and J 2 bases, leaving 10 bases between the germline ends. This CDR3 is built from 13 residues. For the CDR3, the DNA is TGTGCCAGCAGGGGGGACGGAAACACTGAAGCTTTCTTT. Translating it yields CASRGDGNTEAFF.

The chain carries TRBV16 and TRBJ1-1, with D perhaps matching TRBD1 (6 bases). The CDR3 is 15 residues long. Trimming shortened V by 6 bases and J by 1 base, and 15 bases separated the two germline ends. The germline V gene has CDR1 KGHSY and CDR2 FQNENV. CDR3 DNA: TGTGCCAGCAGACGCCGAGGGGGGGGGAACACTGAAGCTTTCTTT. It encodes CASRRRGGGNTEAFF.

This clonotype was picked up a small number of times. This chain uses TRBV11-2 with TRBJ2-3; 7 bases are a match to TRBD2. Trimming took 5 bases from V and 2 from J; bases not matched to a gene: 4. The CDR3 sequence is 14 residues long. Per the germline V gene, CDR1 is SGHAT and CDR2 is FQNNGV. In DNA form, the CDR3 reads TGTGCCAGCAGCCACGGGGGGTTCACAGATACGCAGTATTTT. Amino acids: CASSHGGFTDTQYF. Filled out from reference TRBV11-2 and TRBJ2-3, the complete variable domain reads EAGVAQSPRYKIIEKRQSVAFWCNPISGHATLYWYQQILGQGPKLLIQFQNNGVVDDSQLPKDRFSAERLKGVDSTLKIQPAKLEDSAVYLCASSHGGFTDTQYFGPGTRLTVL.

This clonotype occurred a few times. The rearrangement uses TRBV7-9 and TRBJ1-1; D is perhaps TRBD1 (6 bases). Germline V lookup: CDR1 SEHNR, CDR2 FQNEAQ (reference sequence). V was shortened by 5 bases and J by 11 bases, with 15 bases between the two germline ends. CDR3 size: 12 residues. CDR3 residues: CASSHQGFEAFF. The CDR3 nucleotides are TGTGCCAGCAGCCATCAGGGGTTTGAGGCTTTCTTT.

This clonotype was detected only a few times. The V gene is TRBV12-3 or TRBV12-4, the J gene TRBJ1-3, with unresolved D. Trimming pared 7 bases from V and 2 bases from J, leaving 12 bases between. There are 14 residues in the CDR3. CDR3 amino acids: CASTPSGAGNTIYF. CDR3 in DNA: TGTGCCAGCACCCCGAGTGGGGCTGGAAACACCATATATTTT.

The chain joins TRBV9 to TRBJ2-4; TRBD1 matches 9 bases. Germline V lookup: CDR1 SGDLS, CDR2 YYNGEE. The J segment lost 9 bases and the V segment lost 4 bases, leaving 8 bases of the junction unmatched. The CDR3 sequence is 14 residues long. The CDR3 sequence: CASSPPQGAGIQYF. DNA for the CDR3: TGTGCCAGCAGCCCACCACAGGGGGCGGGCATTCAGTACTTC.

This clonotype was recorded many times. A junction end diverges from the germline sequence, so it may reflect a read error. The chain has TRBV6-5 and TRBJ2-5; TRBD2 matches 8 bases. Germline V gene lookup returns CDR1 MNHEY and CDR2 SVGAGI. The length of the CDR3 is 15 residues. The CDR3 sequence is CASSYGAGEQETQHF. For the CDR3, the DNA is TGTGCCAGCAGTTACGGAGCGGGGGAACAAGAGACCCAGCACTTC.